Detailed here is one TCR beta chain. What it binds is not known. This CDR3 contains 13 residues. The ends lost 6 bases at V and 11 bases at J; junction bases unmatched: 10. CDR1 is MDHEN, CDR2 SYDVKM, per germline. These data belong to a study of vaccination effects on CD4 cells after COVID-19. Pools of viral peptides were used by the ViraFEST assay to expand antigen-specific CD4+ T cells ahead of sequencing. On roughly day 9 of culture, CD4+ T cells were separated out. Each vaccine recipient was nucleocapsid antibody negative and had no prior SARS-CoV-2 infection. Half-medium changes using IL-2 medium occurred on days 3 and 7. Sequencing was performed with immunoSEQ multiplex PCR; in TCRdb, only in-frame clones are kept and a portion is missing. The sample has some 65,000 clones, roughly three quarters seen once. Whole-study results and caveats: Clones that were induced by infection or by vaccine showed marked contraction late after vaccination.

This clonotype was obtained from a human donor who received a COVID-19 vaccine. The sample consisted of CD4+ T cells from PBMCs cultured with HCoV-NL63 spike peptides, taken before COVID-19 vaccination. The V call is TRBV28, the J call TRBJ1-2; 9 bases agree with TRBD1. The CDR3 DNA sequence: TGTGCCAGCAGCCTTGGACAGGGGATCGGGTACACCTTC. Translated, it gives CASSLGQGIGYTF.